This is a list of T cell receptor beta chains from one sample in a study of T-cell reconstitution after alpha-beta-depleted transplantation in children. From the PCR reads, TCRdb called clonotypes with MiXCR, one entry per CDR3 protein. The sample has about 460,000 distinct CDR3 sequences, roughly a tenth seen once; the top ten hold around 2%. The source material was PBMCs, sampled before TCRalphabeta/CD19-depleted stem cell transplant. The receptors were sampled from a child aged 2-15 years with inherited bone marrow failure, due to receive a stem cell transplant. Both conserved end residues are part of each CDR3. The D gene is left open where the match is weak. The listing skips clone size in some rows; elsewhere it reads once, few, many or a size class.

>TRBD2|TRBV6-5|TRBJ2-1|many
CASSSAGGPYNEQFF
TGTGCCAGCAGTTCGGCGGGAGGACCCTACAATGAGCAGTTCTTC
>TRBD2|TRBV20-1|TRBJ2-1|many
CSARGTSGASSYNEQFF
TGCAGTGCTAGAGGGACTAGCGGGGCCAGCTCCTACAATGAGCAGTTCTTC
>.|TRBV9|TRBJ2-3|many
CASSAGFSAMLDTQYF
TGTGCCAGCAGCGCAGGATTCAGCGCGATGTTGGATACGCAGTATTTT
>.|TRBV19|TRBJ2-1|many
CASSKESGEQFF
TGTGCCAGTAGTAAGGAGTCGGGTGAGCAGTTCTTC
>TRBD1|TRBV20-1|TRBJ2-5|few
CSARDPGQGQEETQYF
TGCAGTGCTAGAGACCCAGGACAGGGCCAAGAGGAGACCCAGTACTTC
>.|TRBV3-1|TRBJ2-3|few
CASSQGVDSDYTDTQYF
TGTGCCAGCAGCCAAGGAGTAGATTCGGATTACACAGATACGCAGTATTTT
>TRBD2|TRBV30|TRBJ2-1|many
CAWRDTRNPGLAIHEQFF
TGTGCCTGGAGAGATACACGAAACCCGGGACTAGCTATCCATGAGCAGTTCTTC
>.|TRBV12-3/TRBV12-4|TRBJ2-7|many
CASSFREVRLDYEQYF
TGTGCCAGCAGTTTTAGGGAGGTCCGACTAGACTACGAGCAGTACTTC
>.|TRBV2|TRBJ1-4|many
CASSEALGGDNEKLFF
TGTGCCAGCAGTGAAGCGCTAGGAGGGGATAATGAAAAACTGTTTTTT
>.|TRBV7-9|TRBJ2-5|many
CASDLLQETQYF
TGTGCCAGCGATCTACTCCAAGAGACCCAGTACTTC
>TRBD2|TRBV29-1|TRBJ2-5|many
CSSELTSGDQETQYF
TGCAGCTCGGAGCTGACTAGCGGGGACCAAGAGACCCAGTACTTC
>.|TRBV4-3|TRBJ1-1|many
CASSQDSGVGAEAFF
TGCGCCAGCAGCCAAGATTCTGGGGTAGGGGCTGAAGCTTTCTTT
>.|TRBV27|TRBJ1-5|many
CASSLHSVNQPQHF
TGTGCCAGCAGTTTACATAGCGTGAATCAGCCCCAGCATTTT
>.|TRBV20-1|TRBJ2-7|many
CSARDQGAISYEQYF
TGCAGTGCTAGAGATCAAGGTGCGATCTCCTACGAGCAGTACTTC
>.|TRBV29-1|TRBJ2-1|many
CSVDGTGSSYNEQFF
TGCAGCGTTGACGGTACAGGGAGCTCCTACAATGAGCAGTTCTTC
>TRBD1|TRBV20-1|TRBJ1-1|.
CSAGRDRGDKAFF
TGCAGTGCTGGCCGGGACAGGGGGGACAAAGCTTTCTTT
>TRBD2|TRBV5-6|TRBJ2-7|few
CASSLRVPRTSGRGSYEQYF
TGTGCCAGCAGCTTGAGAGTTCCAAGGACTAGCGGGAGGGGGTCCTACGAGCAGTACTTC
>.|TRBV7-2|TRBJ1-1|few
CAGARVNTEAFF
TGTGCCGGAGCCAGGGTGAACACTGAAGCTTTCTTT
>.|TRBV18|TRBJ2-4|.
CASVAGLAKNIQYF
TGTGCCAGTGTGGCGGGGCTAGCCAAAAACATTCAGTACTTC
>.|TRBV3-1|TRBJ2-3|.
CASSPPLMDTQYF
TGTGCCAGCAGCCCCCCTCTGATGGATACGCAGTATTTT
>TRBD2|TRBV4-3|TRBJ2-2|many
CASSPMGLADTGELFF
TGCGCCAGCAGCCCGATGGGACTAGCGGACACCGGGGAGCTGTTTTTT
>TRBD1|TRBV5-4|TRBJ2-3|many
CASSTRQGTYTQYF
TGTGCCAGCAGCACCCGACAGGGCACATATACGCAGTATTTT
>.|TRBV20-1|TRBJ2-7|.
CSASKGGDLYEQYF
TGCAGTGCTAGCAAGGGGGGAGACCTCTACGAGCAGTACTTC
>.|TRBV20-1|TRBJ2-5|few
CSASSRGTQYF
TGCAGTGCTAGTAGCCGAGGGACCCAGTACTTC
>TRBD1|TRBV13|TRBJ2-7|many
CASRGQGLDEQYF
TGTGCCAGCAGGGGACAGGGCCTAGACGAGCAGTACTTC
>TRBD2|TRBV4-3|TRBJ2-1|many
CASSQDRTSGSYNEQFF
TGCGCCAGCAGCCAAGATAGGACTAGCGGGTCCTACAATGAGCAGTTCTTC
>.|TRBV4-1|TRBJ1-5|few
CASSQDTATNQPQHF
TGCGCCAGCAGCCAAGATACGGCAACCAATCAGCCCCAGCATTTT
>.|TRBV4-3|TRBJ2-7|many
CASSQGGTEAEQYF
TGCGCCAGCAGCCAAGGGGGCACAGAAGCCGAGCAGTACTTC
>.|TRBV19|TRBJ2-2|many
CASSILGQGGELFF
TGTGCCAGTAGTATATTGGGGCAGGGCGGGGAGCTGTTTTTT
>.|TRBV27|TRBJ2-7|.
CASSLSSGLGEQYF
TGTGCCAGCAGTTTATCGTCAGGGCTGGGGGAGCAGTACTTC
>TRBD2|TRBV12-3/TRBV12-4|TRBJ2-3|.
CASNSGRGIDTQYF
TGTGCCAGCAATAGCGGGAGGGGAATAGATACGCAGTATTTT